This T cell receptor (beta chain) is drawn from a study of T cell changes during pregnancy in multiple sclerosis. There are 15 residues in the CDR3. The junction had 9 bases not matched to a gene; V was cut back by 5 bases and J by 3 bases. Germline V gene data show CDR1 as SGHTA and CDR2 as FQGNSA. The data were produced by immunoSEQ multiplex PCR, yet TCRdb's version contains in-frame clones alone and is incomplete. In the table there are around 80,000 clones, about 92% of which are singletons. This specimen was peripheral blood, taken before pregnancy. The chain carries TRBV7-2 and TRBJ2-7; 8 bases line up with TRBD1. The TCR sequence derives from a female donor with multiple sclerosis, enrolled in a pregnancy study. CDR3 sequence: CASSAPGTGVYEQYF. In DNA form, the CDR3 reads TGTGCCAGCAGCGCGCCGGGGACAGGAGTCTACGAGCAGTACTTC.